The rows below give T cell receptor beta chains drawn from one sample of a study of blood T cell repertoires in COVID-19. The table came from immunoSEQ multiplex PCR; TCRdb's copy has only in-frame clones and leaves some out. The repertoire consists of fewer than 350,000 clones, with 88% occurring once and the leading ten covering 1%. Sequencing was performed on PBMCs or T cells enriched from blood (not recorded which). The receptor set was obtained from a woman in her twenties or thirties who had been exposed to COVID-19. The CDR3 runs from the conserved cysteine through the conserved F or W. Fields, in order: D gene, clone size, J gene, V gene, CDR3 protein, CDR3 DNA. The D gene is left open where the match is weak. Not all rows give a size; the values are once, few, many and, for expanded clones, a class.

D gene: -; clone size: -; J gene: TRBJ1-1; V gene: TRBV3-1/TRBV3-2; CDR3 protein: CASSHWGGNLYEAFF; CDR3 DNA: TGTGCCAGCAGCCACTGGGGCGGGAACCTTTATGAAGCTTTCTTT
D gene: -; clone size: -; J gene: TRBJ2-6; V gene: TRBV25-1; CDR3 protein: CASSERSGANVLTF; CDR3 DNA: TGTGCCAGCAGTGAGCGCTCTGGGGCCAACGTCCTGACTTTC
D gene: -; clone size: -; J gene: TRBJ1-5; V gene: TRBV27; CDR3 protein: CASSTPGGRNQPQHF; CDR3 DNA: TGTGCCAGCAGTACTCCGGGGGGTCGCAATCAGCCCCAGCATTTT
D gene: TRBD1; clone size: -; J gene: TRBJ1-5; V gene: TRBV7-8; CDR3 protein: CASSSRQGPIQPQHF; CDR3 DNA: TGTGCCAGCAGCTCCAGACAGGGGCCGATCCAGCCCCAGCATTTT
D gene: TRBD1; clone size: -; J gene: TRBJ1-5; V gene: TRBV19; CDR3 protein: CASSIQGAGQPQHF; CDR3 DNA: TGTGCCAGTAGTATACAGGGGGCCGGTCAGCCCCAGCATTTT
D gene: TRBD2; clone size: -; J gene: TRBJ2-1; V gene: TRBV7-6; CDR3 protein: CASSLGAREGYNEQFF; CDR3 DNA: TGTGCCAGCAGCTTAGGAGCGCGGGAGGGATACAATGAGCAGTTCTTC
D gene: -; clone size: few; J gene: TRBJ1-3; V gene: TRBV6-4; CDR3 protein: CASERRAQSISGNTIYF; CDR3 DNA: TGTGCCAGCGAACGCCGCGCCCAATCAATCTCTGGAAACACCATATATTTT
D gene: -; clone size: few; J gene: TRBJ1-1; V gene: TRBV29-1; CDR3 protein: CSVEAQGAEKAFF; CDR3 DNA: TGCAGCGTTGAAGCACAGGGCGCGGAGAAAGCTTTCTTT
D gene: TRBD2; clone size: -; J gene: TRBJ2-7; V gene: TRBV4-2; CDR3 protein: CASSQDSNSGSREQYF; CDR3 DNA: TGTGCCAGCAGCCAAGATAGTAATAGCGGGAGTCGTGAGCAGTACTTC
D gene: TRBD2; clone size: -; J gene: TRBJ2-1; V gene: TRBV10-1; CDR3 protein: CASSEGLAGRFGLFF; CDR3 DNA: TGCGCCAGCTCTGAGGGACTAGCGGGACGATTCGGTTTGTTCTTC
D gene: -; clone size: once; J gene: TRBJ1-2; V gene: TRBV7-9; CDR3 protein: CASARRLGDYGYTF; CDR3 DNA: TGTGCCAGCGCCCGACGTTTGGGAGACTATGGCTACACCTTC
D gene: TRBD1; clone size: -; J gene: TRBJ2-1; V gene: TRBV12-5; CDR3 protein: CASGLLHTGTGMYNEQFF; CDR3 DNA: TGTGCTAGTGGTTTGTTGCACACCGGGACAGGGATGTACAATGAGCAGTTCTTC
D gene: -; clone size: few; J gene: TRBJ1-1; V gene: TRBV12-3/TRBV12-4; CDR3 protein: CASSFAENTEAFF; CDR3 DNA: TGTGCCAGCAGTTTCGCAGAGAACACTGAAGCTTTCTTT
D gene: -; clone size: -; J gene: TRBJ1-2; V gene: TRBV18; CDR3 protein: CASSPGRVLVDGYTF; CDR3 DNA: TGTGCCAGCTCACCTGGGAGGGTTCTTGTAGATGGCTACACCTTC
D gene: TRBD2; clone size: few; J gene: TRBJ2-7; V gene: TRBV9; CDR3 protein: CASSATTSGSYEQYF; CDR3 DNA: TGTGCCAGCAGCGCCACGACTAGCGGGAGCTACGAGCAGTACTTC
D gene: -; clone size: -; J gene: TRBJ2-1; V gene: TRBV28; CDR3 protein: CASSSTGLGEQFF; CDR3 DNA: TGTGCCAGCAGTTCCACAGGGTTGGGTGAGCAGTTCTTC
D gene: -; clone size: few; J gene: TRBJ2-1; V gene: TRBV28; CDR3 protein: CASRSRRADFNEQFF; CDR3 DNA: TGTGCCAGCAGATCCCGGAGGGCCGATTTCAATGAGCAGTTCTTC
D gene: TRBD2; clone size: -; J gene: TRBJ2-7; V gene: TRBV28; CDR3 protein: CASSLSSGRIYEQYF; CDR3 DNA: TGTGCCAGCAGTTTATCTAGCGGGAGGATCTACGAGCAGTACTTC
D gene: TRBD1; clone size: once; J gene: TRBJ1-1; V gene: TRBV5-4; CDR3 protein: CASSPGQGRVTTEAFF; CDR3 DNA: TGTGCCAGCAGCCCCGGACAGGGGCGAGTTACCACTGAAGCTTTCTTT
D gene: TRBD2; clone size: -; J gene: TRBJ2-1; V gene: TRBV5-1; CDR3 protein: CASGGSGSPHNEQFF; CDR3 DNA: TGCGCCAGCGGGGGTAGCGGGAGCCCCCACAATGAGCAGTTCTTC
D gene: -; clone size: once; J gene: TRBJ1-1; V gene: TRBV18; CDR3 protein: CASSPNQGGETEAFF; CDR3 DNA: TGTGCCAGCTCACCAAACCAGGGAGGAGAAACTGAAGCTTTCTTT
D gene: -; clone size: few; J gene: TRBJ2-4; V gene: TRBV15; CDR3 protein: CATSVHSPLGKNIQYF; CDR3 DNA: TGTGCCACCAGCGTTCACAGCCCCTTAGGCAAAAACATTCAGTACTTC
D gene: -; clone size: -; J gene: TRBJ1-5; V gene: TRBV2; CDR3 protein: CASSDGGRRRENQPQHF; CDR3 DNA: TGTGCCAGCAGTGATGGGGGCAGGCGGAGAGAAAATCAGCCCCAGCATTTT
D gene: TRBD1; clone size: -; J gene: TRBJ1-1; V gene: TRBV19; CDR3 protein: CASSDRGGTEAFF; CDR3 DNA: TGTGCCAGTAGCGACAGGGGAGGCACTGAAGCTTTCTTT
D gene: -; clone size: -; J gene: TRBJ1-2; V gene: TRBV3-1/TRBV3-2; CDR3 protein: CASSPGEPAGYTF; CDR3 DNA: TGTGCCAGCAGCCCCGGGGAGCCGGCTGGCTACACCTTC
D gene: TRBD2; clone size: -; J gene: TRBJ2-3; V gene: TRBV15; CDR3 protein: CATSRDGTSGASTDTQYF; CDR3 DNA: TGTGCCACCAGCAGAGATGGGACTAGCGGGGCTAGCACAGATACGCAGTATTTT
D gene: -; clone size: -; J gene: TRBJ1-2; V gene: TRBV4-2; CDR3 protein: CASSQATGGVNRGYTF; CDR3 DNA: TGTGCCAGCAGCCAAGCGACGGGAGGTGTCAACCGTGGCTACACCTTC
D gene: -; clone size: -; J gene: TRBJ1-3; V gene: TRBV19; CDR3 protein: CASSPGGGNTIYF; CDR3 DNA: TGTGCCAGTAGTCCCGGAGGGGGAAACACCATATATTTT
D gene: -; clone size: -; J gene: TRBJ2-3; V gene: TRBV6-2/TRBV6-3; CDR3 protein: CASSYATGEGTDTQYF; CDR3 DNA: TGTGCCAGCAGTTACGCGACGGGAGAGGGCACAGATACGCAGTATTTT
D gene: -; clone size: -; J gene: TRBJ1-4; V gene: TRBV28; CDR3 protein: CASSLSWGANEKLFF; CDR3 DNA: TGTGCCAGCAGTTTGAGTTGGGGGGCTAATGAAAAACTGTTTTTT
D gene: TRBD1; clone size: -; J gene: TRBJ1-5; V gene: TRBV19; CDR3 protein: CASSPGGRWSNQPQHF; CDR3 DNA: TGTGCCAGTAGCCCAGGGGGTCGTTGGAGCAATCAGCCCCAGCATTTT
D gene: TRBD1; clone size: -; J gene: TRBJ1-4; V gene: TRBV3-1/TRBV3-2; CDR3 protein: CASSQDQGGPWEKLFF; CDR3 DNA: TGTGCCAGCAGCCAAGACCAGGGGGGTCCTTGGGAAAAACTGTTTTTT
D gene: -; clone size: -; J gene: TRBJ1-5; V gene: TRBV23-1; CDR3 protein: CASSPQRLIPDNQPQHF; CDR3 DNA: TGCGCCAGCAGCCCTCAGCGACTGATTCCGGACAATCAGCCCCAGCATTTT
D gene: -; clone size: -; J gene: TRBJ2-7; V gene: TRBV10-3; CDR3 protein: CAISGRDTETYEQYF; CDR3 DNA: TGTGCCATCAGCGGCCGGGACACAGAAACCTACGAGCAGTACTTC
D gene: -; clone size: once; J gene: TRBJ2-1; V gene: TRBV28; CDR3 protein: CASIYDYVLYNEQFF; CDR3 DNA: TGTGCCAGCATCTATGACTACGTCCTTTACAATGAGCAGTTCTTC
D gene: TRBD1; clone size: -; J gene: TRBJ1-4; V gene: TRBV7-9; CDR3 protein: CASSLGDSEEKLFF; CDR3 DNA: TGTGCCAGCAGCTTAGGGGACAGCGAAGAAAAACTGTTTTTT
D gene: -; clone size: -; J gene: TRBJ1-5; V gene: TRBV19; CDR3 protein: CASSPQAPAQHF; CDR3 DNA: TGTGCCAGTAGTCCCCAGGCCCCAGCCCAGCATTTT
D gene: -; clone size: -; J gene: TRBJ2-3; V gene: TRBV18; CDR3 protein: CASSPSGQRIWVADTQYF; CDR3 DNA: TGTGCCAGCTCACCAAGCGGCCAGCGGATATGGGTTGCAGATACGCAGTATTTT
D gene: -; clone size: -; J gene: TRBJ2-7; V gene: TRBV20-1; CDR3 protein: CSAPTSYEQYF; CDR3 DNA: TGCAGTGCTCCTACTAGCTACGAGCAGTACTTC
D gene: TRBD1; clone size: -; J gene: TRBJ1-5; V gene: TRBV28; CDR3 protein: CASSTPGTGQPQHF; CDR3 DNA: TGTGCCAGCAGTACTCCCGGGACAGGGCAGCCCCAGCATTTT
D gene: -; clone size: -; J gene: TRBJ2-2; V gene: TRBV29-1; CDR3 protein: CSVSQQNTGELFF; CDR3 DNA: TGCAGCGTATCACAGCAGAACACCGGGGAGCTGTTTTTT
D gene: TRBD2; clone size: once; J gene: TRBJ2-7; V gene: TRBV19; CDR3 protein: CASSIGAGVFYEQYF; CDR3 DNA: TGTGCCAGTAGTATCGGAGCGGGAGTGTTCTACGAGCAGTACTTC
D gene: TRBD2; clone size: once; J gene: TRBJ2-2; V gene: TRBV5-1; CDR3 protein: CASSPGLAGGRTGELFF; CDR3 DNA: TGCGCCAGCAGCCCTGGACTAGCGGGAGGTCGTACCGGGGAGCTGTTTTTT
D gene: TRBD1; clone size: -; J gene: TRBJ1-5; V gene: TRBV24-1; CDR3 protein: CATSDRRGRDSNQPQHF; CDR3 DNA: TGTGCCACCAGTGATAGAAGGGGGCGAGATAGCAATCAGCCCCAGCATTTT
D gene: -; clone size: -; J gene: TRBJ2-5; V gene: TRBV13; CDR3 protein: CASSLGGGTAQETQYF; CDR3 DNA: TGTGCCAGCAGCTTAGGTGGCGGGACGGCCCAAGAGACCCAGTACTTC